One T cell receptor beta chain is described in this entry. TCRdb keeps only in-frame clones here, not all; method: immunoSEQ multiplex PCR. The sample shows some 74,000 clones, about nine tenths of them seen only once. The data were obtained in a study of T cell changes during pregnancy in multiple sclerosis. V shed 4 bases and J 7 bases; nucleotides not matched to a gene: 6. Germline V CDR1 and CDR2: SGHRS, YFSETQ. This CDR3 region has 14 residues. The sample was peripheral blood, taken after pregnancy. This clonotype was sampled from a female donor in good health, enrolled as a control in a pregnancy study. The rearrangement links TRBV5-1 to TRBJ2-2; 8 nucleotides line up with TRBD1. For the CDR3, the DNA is TGCGCCAGCAGCGGCAGGGGGCCTGACGGGGAGCTGTTTTTT. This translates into CASSGRGPDGELFF.